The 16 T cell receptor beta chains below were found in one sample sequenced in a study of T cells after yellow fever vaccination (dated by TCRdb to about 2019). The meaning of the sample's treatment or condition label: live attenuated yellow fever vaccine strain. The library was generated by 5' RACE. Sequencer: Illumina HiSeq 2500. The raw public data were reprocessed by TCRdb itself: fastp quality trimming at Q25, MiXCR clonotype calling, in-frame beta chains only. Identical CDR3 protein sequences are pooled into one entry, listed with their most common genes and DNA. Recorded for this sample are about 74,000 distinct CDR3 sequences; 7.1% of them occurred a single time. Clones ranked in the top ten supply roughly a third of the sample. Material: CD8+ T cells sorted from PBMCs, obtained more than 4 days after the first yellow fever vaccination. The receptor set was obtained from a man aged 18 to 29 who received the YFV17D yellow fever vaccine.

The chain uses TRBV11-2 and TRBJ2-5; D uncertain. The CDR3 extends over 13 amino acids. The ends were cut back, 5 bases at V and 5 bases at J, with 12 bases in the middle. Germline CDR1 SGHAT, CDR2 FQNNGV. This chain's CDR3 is CASSPYGRETQYF. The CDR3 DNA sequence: TGTGCCAGCAGCCCCTACGGGCGGGAGACCCAGTACTTC.

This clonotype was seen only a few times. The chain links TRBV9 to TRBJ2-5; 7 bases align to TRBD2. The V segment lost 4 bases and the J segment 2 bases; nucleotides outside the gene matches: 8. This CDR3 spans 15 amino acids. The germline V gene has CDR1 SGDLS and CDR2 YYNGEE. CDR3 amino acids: CASSKRGLGQETQYF. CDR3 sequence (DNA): TGTGCCAGCAGCAAAAGAGGACTAGGTCAAGAGACCCAGTACTTC.

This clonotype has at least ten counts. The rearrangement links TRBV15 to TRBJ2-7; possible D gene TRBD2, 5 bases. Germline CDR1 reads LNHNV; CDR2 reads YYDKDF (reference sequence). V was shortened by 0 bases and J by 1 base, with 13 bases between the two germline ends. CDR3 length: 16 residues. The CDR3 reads CATSRDLSRRSYEQYV. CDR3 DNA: TGTGCCACCAGCAGAGATCTCAGCAGGAGGTCCTACGAGCAGTACGTC.

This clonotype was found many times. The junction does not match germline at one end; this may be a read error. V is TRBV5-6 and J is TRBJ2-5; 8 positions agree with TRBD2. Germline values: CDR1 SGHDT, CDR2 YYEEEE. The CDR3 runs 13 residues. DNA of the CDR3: TGTGCCAGCAGCTTGGAGGAGCGGGGGCCCCTAAACTTC. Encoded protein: CASSLEERGPLNF.

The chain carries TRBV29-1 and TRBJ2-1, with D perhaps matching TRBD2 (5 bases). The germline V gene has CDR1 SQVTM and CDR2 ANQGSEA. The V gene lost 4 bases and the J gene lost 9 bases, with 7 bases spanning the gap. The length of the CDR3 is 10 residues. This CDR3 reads CSVVRGEQFF. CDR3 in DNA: TGCAGCGTTGTACGGGGTGAGCAGTTCTTC.

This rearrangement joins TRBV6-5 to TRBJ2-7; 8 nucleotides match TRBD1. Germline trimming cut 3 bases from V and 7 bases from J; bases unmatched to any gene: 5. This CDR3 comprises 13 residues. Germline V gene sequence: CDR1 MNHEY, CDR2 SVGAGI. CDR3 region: CASSYTGGGEQYF. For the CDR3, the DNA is TGTGCCAGCAGTTATACAGGGGGTGGTGAGCAGTACTTC.

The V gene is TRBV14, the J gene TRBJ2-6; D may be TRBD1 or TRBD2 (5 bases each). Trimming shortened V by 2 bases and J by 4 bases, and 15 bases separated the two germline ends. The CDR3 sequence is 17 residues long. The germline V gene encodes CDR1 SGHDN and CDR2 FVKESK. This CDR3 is CASSQKGPGTGANVLTF. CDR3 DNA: TGTGCCAGCAGCCAAAAAGGGCCGGGGACCGGGGCCAACGTCCTGACTTTC.

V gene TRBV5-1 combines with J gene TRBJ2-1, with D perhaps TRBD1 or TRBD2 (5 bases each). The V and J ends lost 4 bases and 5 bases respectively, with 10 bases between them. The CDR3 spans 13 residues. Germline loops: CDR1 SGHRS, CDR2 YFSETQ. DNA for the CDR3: TGCGCCAGCAGCCCCGGGGCCGACAATGAGCAGTTCTTC. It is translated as CASSPGADNEQFF. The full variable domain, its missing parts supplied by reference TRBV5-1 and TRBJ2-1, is KAGVTQTPRYLIKTRGQQVTLSCSPISGHRSVSWYQQTPGQGLQFLFEYFSETQRNKGNFPGRFSGRQFSNSRSEMNVSTLELGDSALYLCASSPGADNEQFFGPGTRLTVL.

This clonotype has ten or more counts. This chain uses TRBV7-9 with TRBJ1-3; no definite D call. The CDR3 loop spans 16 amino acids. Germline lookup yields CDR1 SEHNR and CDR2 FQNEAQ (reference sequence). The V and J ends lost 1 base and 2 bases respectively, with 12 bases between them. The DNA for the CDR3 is TGTGCCAGCAGCTTAGGAGGAGGCATTCCTGGAAACACCATATATTTT. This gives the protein CASSLGGGIPGNTIYF.

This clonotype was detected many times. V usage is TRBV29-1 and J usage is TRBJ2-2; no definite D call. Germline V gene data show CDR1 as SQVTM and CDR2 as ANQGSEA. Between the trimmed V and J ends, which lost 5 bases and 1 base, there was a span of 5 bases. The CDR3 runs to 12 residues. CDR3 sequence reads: CSVWVNTGELFF. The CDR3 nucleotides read TGCAGCGTTTGGGTGAACACCGGGGAGCTGTTTTTT.

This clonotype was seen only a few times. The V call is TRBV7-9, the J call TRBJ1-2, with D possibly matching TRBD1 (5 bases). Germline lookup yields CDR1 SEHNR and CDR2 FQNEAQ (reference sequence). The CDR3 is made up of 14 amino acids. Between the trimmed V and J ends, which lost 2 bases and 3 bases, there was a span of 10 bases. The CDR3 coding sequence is TGTGCCAGCAGCTTACAAGGGGATTACTATGGCTACACCTTC. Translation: CASSLQGDYYGYTF.

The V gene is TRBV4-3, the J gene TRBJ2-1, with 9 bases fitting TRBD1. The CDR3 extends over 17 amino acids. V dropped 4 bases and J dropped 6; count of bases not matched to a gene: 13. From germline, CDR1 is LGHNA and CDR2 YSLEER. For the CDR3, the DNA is TGCGCCAGCAGCCCGTACAGGGGGCGCGGGGAATCCAATGAGCAGTTCTTC. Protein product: CASSPYRGRGESNEQFF.

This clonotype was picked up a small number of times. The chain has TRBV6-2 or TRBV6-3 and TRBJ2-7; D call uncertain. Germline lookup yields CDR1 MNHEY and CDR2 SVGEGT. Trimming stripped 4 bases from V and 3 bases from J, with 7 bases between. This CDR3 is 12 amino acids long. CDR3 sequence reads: CASSWQGYEQYV. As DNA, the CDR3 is TGTGCCAGCAGTTGGCAAGGCTACGAGCAGTACGTC.

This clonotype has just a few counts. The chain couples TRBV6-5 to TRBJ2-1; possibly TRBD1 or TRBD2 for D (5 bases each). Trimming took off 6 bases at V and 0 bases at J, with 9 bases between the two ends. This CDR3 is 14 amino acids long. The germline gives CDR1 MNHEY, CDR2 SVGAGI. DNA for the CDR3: TGTGCCAGCAGACCGGGGCTCTCCTACAATGAGCAGTTCTTC. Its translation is CASRPGLSYNEQFF.

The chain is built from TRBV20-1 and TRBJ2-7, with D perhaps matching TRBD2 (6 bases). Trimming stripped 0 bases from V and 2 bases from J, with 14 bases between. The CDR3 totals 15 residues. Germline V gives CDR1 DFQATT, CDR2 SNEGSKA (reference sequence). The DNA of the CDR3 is TGCAGTGCTAGAGATCTAGGAGGGGAGCCCTACGAGCAGTACTTC. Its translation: CSARDLGGEPYEQYF.

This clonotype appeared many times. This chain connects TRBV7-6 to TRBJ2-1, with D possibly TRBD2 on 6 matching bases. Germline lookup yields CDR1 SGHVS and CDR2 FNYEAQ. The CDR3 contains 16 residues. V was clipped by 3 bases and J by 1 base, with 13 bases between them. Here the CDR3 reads CASSFSGGLSYNEQFF. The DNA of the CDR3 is TGTGCCAGCAGCTTCAGTGGGGGGTTATCCTACAATGAGCAGTTCTTC.